The 20 T cell receptor beta chains presented below share a single source sample, sequenced in a study of blood T cell repertoires in COVID-19. Some clones are missing from TCRdb's copy, which holds only in-frame ones; the method was immunoSEQ multiplex PCR. The sample holds roughly 410,000 clones, roughly 90% seen once. Sequencing used peripheral blood. The receptors originated from a middle-aged man with acute or convalescent COVID-19.

CDR3 sequence (DNA): TGTGCCAGCAGTTTATCAGCCGGAGTCAGTCCCCAGCATTTT. It translates to CASSLSAGVSPQHF. This chain connects TRBV27 to TRBJ1-5, with D unresolved. Germline CDR1 is MNHEY and CDR2 is SMNVEV (reference sequence). CDR3 length: 14 residues. The germline V and J ends were trimmed by 0 bases and 10 bases, with 13 bases remaining between them.

V usage is TRBV19 and J usage is TRBJ1-1; possible D gene TRBD1, 5 bases. The CDR3 runs 15 residues. The V gene's germline CDR1 is LNHDA and CDR2 SQIVND (reference sequence). Trimming took 3 bases from V and 0 from J, leaving 11 bases between them. CDR3 bases: TGTGCCAGTAGTATTATGGGGGGGATGAACACTGAAGCTTTCTTT. Translating it yields CASSIMGGMNTEAFF.

The rearrangement uses TRBV5-4 and TRBJ1-2, with D possibly TRBD1 on 5 matching bases. Germline CDR1 and CDR2: SGHNT and YYREEE (reference sequence). CDR3 size: 14 residues. V dropped 3 bases and J dropped 5 bases, with 14 bases sitting between them. In nucleotides, the CDR3 is TGTGCCAGCAGCTCGACCAGGGCAGGGTATGGCTACACCTTC. Translated, it gives CASSSTRAGYGYTF.

The chain carries TRBV2 and TRBJ1-1; possibly TRBD1 for D (6 bases). This CDR3 spans 16 amino acids. V shed 6 bases and J shed 0 bases, with 17 bases lying between them. Germline V lookup: CDR1 SNHLY, CDR2 FYNNEI. CDR3 amino acids: CASSLDPGDMNTEAFF. The CDR3 nucleotides read TGTGCCAGCAGCCTAGACCCAGGGGACATGAACACTGAAGCTTTCTTT.

The chain has TRBV30 and TRBJ1-1; possible D gene TRBD1, 6 bases. V was clipped by 3 bases and J by 4 bases, with 18 bases between them. CDR3 length equals 15 residues. In germline, CDR1 is GTSNPN, CDR2 SVGIG (reference sequence). The CDR3 is CAWRREGGVVTEAFF. For the CDR3, the DNA is TGTGCCTGGAGGCGGGAGGGGGGAGTGGTCACTGAAGCTTTCTTT. Together with reference TRBV30 and TRBJ1-1, the CDR3 gives the full variable domain: SQTIHQWPATLVQPVGSPLSLECTVEGTSNPNLYWYRQAAGRGLQLLFYSVGIGQISSEVPQNLSASRPQDRQFILSSKKLLLSDSGFYLCAWRREGGVVTEAFFGQGTRLTVV.

The rearrangement links TRBV7-9 to TRBJ2-2, with TRBD2 as a possible D gene (7 bases). The V and J ends lost 4 bases and 3 bases respectively, with 21 bases between them. The CDR3 has 18 residues. The germline V gene encodes CDR1 SEHNR and CDR2 FQNEAQ (reference sequence). CDR3 amino acids: CASSSHLRGRGHTGELFF. In DNA form, the CDR3 reads TGTGCCAGCAGCTCCCATCTGAGGGGGAGGGGTCACACCGGGGAGCTGTTTTTT.

This clone has just one count. The chain recombines TRBV24-1 with TRBJ2-1; TRBD2 aligns across 10 bases. This CDR3 region has 17 residues. Trimming removed 3 bases from V and 2 bases from J; junction bases left unmatched: 6. CDR1 is KGHDR and CDR2 is SFDVKD in the germline V gene. CDR3 nucleotides: TGTGCCACCAGTGATCGTAGCGGGGGGAAAGCCTACAATGAGCAGTTCTTC. It codes for CATSDRSGGKAYNEQFF.

The chain links TRBV28 to TRBJ1-5; TRBD1 matches 9 bases. In germline, CDR1 is MDHEN, CDR2 SYDVKM. The trim removed 3 bases at V and 6 bases at J, leaving 3 bases unmatched. CDR3 length: 14 residues. In DNA, the CDR3 is TGTGCCAGCAGTTTCGGGACAGGGTTTCAGCCCCAGCATTTT. It is translated as CASSFGTGFQPQHF.

Here the CDR3 reads CASSRTGKEQYF. The CDR3 DNA reads as TGTGCCAGCAGTCGGACAGGGAAAGAGCAGTACTTC. V is TRBV6-5 and J is TRBJ2-7; 8 nucleotides line up with TRBD1. The CDR3 is made up of 12 amino acids. The germline CDR1 and CDR2 sequences are MNHEY and SVGAGI. Trimming took 5 bases from V and 7 from J; bases not matched to a gene: 4.

This chain joins TRBV2 and TRBJ2-1; TRBD1 might be the D (6 bases). Germline CDR1 and CDR2: SNHLY and FYNNEI. CDR3 size: 19 residues. The V and J ends lost 8 bases and 2 bases respectively, with 28 bases between them. CDR3 DNA: TGTGCCAGCGTCCCAGGGGCTATGGTAGGAAACCTGCCCTACAATGAGCAGTTCTTC. Protein product: CASVPGAMVGNLPYNEQFF.

The J gene is TRBJ1-2, the V gene TRBV19; no clear D gene. The CDR3 runs to 13 residues. Per the germline V gene, CDR1 is LNHDA and CDR2 is SQIVND (reference sequence). V lost 8 bases and J lost 0, with 10 bases in between. The CDR3 protein is CASGQVSNYGYTF. The CDR3 bases are TGTGCCAGTGGCCAGGTGTCTAACTATGGCTACACCTTC. The full variable domain, in which reference TRBV19 and TRBJ1-2 provide the parts outside the CDR3, is DGGITQSPKYLFRKEGQNVTLSCEQNLNHDAMYWYRQDPGQGLRLIYYSQIVNDFQKGDIAEGYSVSREKKESFPLTVTSAQKNPTAFYLCASGQVSNYGYTFGSGTRLTVV.

This clone has a handful of counts. The rearrangement links TRBV30 to TRBJ2-2, with 9 bases aligning to TRBD1. Germline CDR1 GTSNPN, CDR2 SVGIG (reference sequence). This CDR3 has 15 residues. After removal of 2 bases from V and 0 bases from J, the junction contained 1 base not matched to a gene. The CDR3 sequence is CAWSRQGANTGELFF. The CDR3 bases are TGTGCCTGGAGTCGACAGGGGGCGAACACCGGGGAGCTGTTTTTT.

The chain joins TRBV27 to TRBJ2-7, with a weak D call TRBD1 (5 bases). Germline values: CDR1 MNHEY, CDR2 SMNVEV (reference sequence). With 5 bases removed from V and 0 bases from J, the gap between germline ends came to 14 bases. CDR3 length: 15 amino acids. DNA for the CDR3: TGTGCCAGCAGTCCCTCAGGGATCAGCTCCTACGAGCAGTACTTC. As protein: CASSPSGISSYEQYF.

This chain connects TRBV14 to TRBJ1-6; 7 bases match TRBD1. V gave up 3 bases and J gave up 5 bases; unmatched junction bases: 7. There are 16 residues in the CDR3. The V gene's germline CDR1 is SGHDN and CDR2 FVKESK. The CDR3 DNA is TGTGCCAGCAGCCAGGACAGGACTGTGAATAATTCACCCCTCCACTTT. Translated, it gives CASSQDRTVNNSPLHF.

This clone has just one count. The J gene is TRBJ1-2, the V gene TRBV21-1; no check of the table's D call, TRBD1, against the DNA was made. TRBV21-1 constitutes a pseudogene. This CDR3 has 19 residues. CDR3 coding DNA: TGTGCCAGCAGCAGTTCCGAGGACAGTTCGGTTGGAACCCTCTATGGCTACACCTTC. Translating gives CASSSSEDSSVGTLYGYTF.

V gene TRBV18 combines with J gene TRBJ1-3, with 8 nucleotides matching TRBD1. V lost 5 bases to trimming and J lost 5 bases; unmatched junction nucleotides: 14. This CDR3 comprises 17 residues. Per the germline V gene, CDR1 is KGHSH and CDR2 is LQKENI. For the CDR3, the DNA is TGTGCCAGCTCAGCACAGTTCCAGGGGGCTCTACGAAACACCATATATTTT. Translating gives CASSAQFQGALRNTIYF.

The gene calls are TRBV19 and TRBJ2-1, with 8 bases matching TRBD2. V trimming: 4 bases; J trimming: 5 bases; junction bases outside the gene matches: 16. CDR1 LNHDA and CDR2 SQIVND come from the germline V gene (reference sequence). This CDR3 has 18 amino acids. The CDR3, as DNA: TGTGCCAGTAGTAACACCGGGACTAGGTCTCCTACAAACAATGAGCAGTTCTTC. Translating gives CASSNTGTRSPTNNEQFF.

The chain is built from TRBV14 and TRBJ2-1; TRBD2 matches 8 bases. The J segment lost 0 bases and the V segment lost 3 bases, leaving 4 bases of the junction unmatched. CDR3 size: 16 residues. Germline assignment: CDR1 SGHDN and CDR2 FVKESK. DNA of the CDR3: TGTGCCAGCAGCCAGAGCGGGACTAGCTCCTACAATGAGCAGTTCTTC. Amino acid sequence: CASSQSGTSSYNEQFF.

The chain combines TRBV15 with TRBJ1-3; TRBD1 matches at 12 bases. This CDR3 comprises 15 residues. Germline lookup yields CDR1 LNHNV and CDR2 YYDKDF (reference sequence). V shed 3 bases and J 4 bases; nucleotides not matched to a gene: 1. The CDR3: CATSRGQGAGNTIYF. The CDR3 DNA sequence: TGTGCCACCAGCAGGGGACAGGGGGCCGGAAACACCATATATTTT.

The chain is built from TRBV5-1 and TRBJ1-1, with D possibly matching TRBD1 (6 bases). Germline CDR1 SGHRS, CDR2 YFSETQ. The CDR3 loop spans 13 amino acids. Deletions cut 8 bases from V and 4 bases from J, with 15 bases between. CDR3 loop: CASGGGRGTEAFF. As DNA, the CDR3 is TGCGCCAGTGGAGGGGGGAGGGGCACTGAAGCTTTCTTT.